Each of the 26 T cell receptor beta chains below was sequenced from the same sample in a study of shared clonotypes between healthy human individuals. Data came from immunoSEQ multiplex PCR; TCRdb stores just in-frame clones and leaves some out. Altogether some 2,000,000 clones are present, approximately 96% being singletons, with the ten largest covering about 0.13%. Sequenced: naive CD4+ T cells sorted from blood. Documented subset: CD45RA+ positively selected. The receptors originated from a man aged 18 to 30 in good health.

The gene calls are TRBV19 and TRBJ1-6; TRBD1 is a possible D gene (6 bases). Germline CDR1 reads LNHDA; CDR2 reads SQIVND (reference sequence). This CDR3 region has 15 residues. V was cut by 4 bases and J by 6 bases, with 13 bases left in between. The CDR3 DNA sequence: TGTGCCAGTAGTACTAACAGGGTACCTAATTCACCCCTCCACTTT. As protein: CASSTNRVPNSPLHF.

The gene calls are TRBV19 and TRBJ1-1; 7 bases map to TRBD1. CDR3 length: 13 amino acids. V was clipped by 6 bases and J by 1 base; unmatched bases: 2. Germline V gene sequence: CDR1 LNHDA, CDR2 SQIVND (reference sequence). CDR3 sequence (DNA): TGTGCCAGTAGACGGACAGGGAACACTGAAGCTTTCTTT. It translates to CASRRTGNTEAFF.

This chain's CDR3 is CSVDQGRETQYF. Here the CDR3 DNA reads TGCAGCGTTGATCAGGGGCGAGAGACCCAGTACTTC. This chain connects TRBV29-1 to TRBJ2-5, with D perhaps matching TRBD1 (6 bases). Trimming stripped 3 bases from V and 4 bases from J, with 9 bases between. The CDR3 length is 12 residues. CDR1 and CDR2 (germline): SQVTM, ANQGSEA.

The CDR3 nucleotides read TGCGCCAGCAGCCACCCCGTCGGGGGTTTCACTGAAGCTTTCTTT. Encoded protein: CASSHPVGGFTEAFF. This chain links TRBV4-1 with TRBJ1-1; TRBD1 is a possible D gene (5 bases). Germline V gives CDR1 MGHRA, CDR2 YSYEKL. V lost 3 bases to trimming and J lost 4 bases, with 15 bases between them. The CDR3 runs 15 residues.

The chain has TRBV27 and TRBJ2-5; 8 bases align to TRBD2. CDR3 length: 13 amino acids. V shed 8 bases, J shed 2 bases, and the junction held 4 bases outside the gene matches. In germline, CDR1 is MNHEY, CDR2 SMNVEV (reference sequence). The CDR3 region is CASQRGPQETQYF. The CDR3, as DNA: TGTGCCAGCCAGCGGGGGCCACAAGAGACCCAGTACTTC.

The chain is built from TRBV6-1 and TRBJ1-2; D remains unclear. CDR3 size: 13 residues. The germline V gene has CDR1 MNHNS and CDR2 SASEGT. The V and J ends lost 3 bases and 7 bases respectively, with 12 bases between them. CDR3 sequence reads: CASSDSGIGGYTF. The DNA for the CDR3 is TGTGCCAGCAGTGACTCCGGGATTGGTGGCTACACCTTC.

The chain uses TRBV30 and TRBJ1-1; the D is unclear. The V gene's germline CDR1 is GTSNPN and CDR2 SVGIG (reference sequence). The germline V and J ends were trimmed by 3 bases and 3 bases, with 11 bases remaining between them. The CDR3 contains 13 residues. CDR3 DNA: TGTGCCTGGAGCTCCGGGGAGGACACTGAAGCTTTCTTT. Translating gives CAWSSGEDTEAFF.

The J gene is TRBJ2-1, the V gene TRBV5-1, with 9 nucleotides matching TRBD2. The CDR3 is 14 amino acids. V trimming: 2 bases; J trimming: 9 bases; junction bases outside the gene matches: 6. The germline gives CDR1 SGHRS, CDR2 YFSETQ. The DNA for the CDR3 is TGCGCCAGCAGCTTTAGCGGGGGATTGGGTGAGCAGTTCTTC. Amino acids: CASSFSGGLGEQFF.

The V and J genes are TRBV28 and TRBJ2-2, with a possible D match to TRBD2 (6 bases). V lost 4 bases and J 6 bases, leaving 24 bases between the germline ends. Looked up from germline, CDR1 is MDHEN and CDR2 is SYDVKM. This CDR3 region has 18 residues. The chain's CDR3 is CASSSEGRGDWRAGELFF. CDR3 sequence (DNA): TGTGCCAGCAGTTCTGAGGGCCGAGGAGATTGGAGGGCCGGGGAGCTGTTTTTT.

This rearrangement joins TRBV6-6 to TRBJ2-7; D is perhaps TRBD1 (5 bases). Germline lookup yields CDR1 MNHNY and CDR2 SVGAGI (reference sequence). The V end lost 7 bases, the J end lost 6 bases, and 22 bases lay between the germline ends. The CDR3 runs to 15 residues. The CDR3 sequence: CASNSGGRVSSEQYF. The CDR3 DNA is TGTGCCAGCAACTCCGGCGGCAGGGTAAGCTCCGAGCAGTACTTC.

The V call is TRBV7-2, the J call TRBJ2-7; 8 bases fit TRBD2. This CDR3 is built from 15 residues. Germline loops: CDR1 SGHTA, CDR2 FQGNSA. V gave up 3 bases and J gave up 5 bases; unmatched junction bases: 9. The CDR3 region has the DNA TGTGCCAGCAGCTTCCGCGTAGCGGGGCACAACGAGCAGTACTTC. Its protein is CASSFRVAGHNEQYF.

In its sample, this clone was seen once. The chain uses TRBV5-1 and TRBJ1-2; the D gene is possibly TRBD1 (5 bases). The length of the CDR3 is 16 residues. Germline V gene sequence: CDR1 SGHRS, CDR2 YFSETQ. The ends were cut back, 0 bases at V and 0 bases at J, with 12 bases in the middle. DNA for the CDR3: TGCGCCAGCAGCTTGGCCGGACATTCCTCTAACTATGGCTACACCTTC. Protein sequence: CASSLAGHSSNYGYTF.

This chain connects TRBV9 to TRBJ2-5; D gene uncertain. The CDR3 loop spans 12 amino acids. Germline CDR1 reads SGDLS; CDR2 reads YYNGEE. Trimming left V 4 bases short and J 4 bases short, with 8 bases between. The CDR3 bases are TGTGCCAGCAGCCAAAACAGAGAGACCCAGTACTTC. This sequence encodes CASSQNRETQYF.

The gene calls are TRBV5-4 and TRBJ2-3; 10 bases match TRBD2. There are 15 residues in the CDR3. Germline CDR1 is SGHNT and CDR2 is YYREEE (reference sequence). Trimming removed 6 bases from V and 6 bases from J; junction bases left unmatched: 10. CDR3 in DNA: TGTGCCAGCACCCGTGGAGCGGGGGGGGTGGATACGCAGTATTTT. This gives the protein CASTRGAGGVDTQYF.

V gene TRBV28 combines with J gene TRBJ2-2; 9 nucleotides agree with TRBD1. The V gene's germline CDR1 is MDHEN and CDR2 SYDVKM. Germline trimming cut 6 bases from V and 4 bases from J; bases unmatched to any gene: 3. The length of the CDR3 is 14 residues. The CDR3, as DNA: TGTGCCAGCAGAAGGACAGGGGCCACCGGGGAGCTGTTTTTT. Protein: CASRRTGATGELFF.

The V call is TRBV6-5, the J call TRBJ2-3; D not resolved. With 2 bases removed from V and 2 bases from J, the gap between germline ends came to 8 bases. The CDR3 runs 14 residues. Germline assignment: CDR1 MNHEY and CDR2 SVGAGI. The CDR3 protein is CASSYQTYTDTQYF. The CDR3 DNA follows: TGTGCCAGCAGTTACCAGACTTACACAGATACGCAGTATTTT.

The chain has TRBV28 and TRBJ2-7, with 8 bases matching TRBD1. With 5 bases clipped from V and 6 bases from J, the junction kept 9 bases outside the gene matches. From germline, CDR1 is MDHEN and CDR2 SYDVKM. The CDR3 contains 14 residues. The DNA for the CDR3 is TGTGCCAGCAGTATCCCTGGACAGGGCGGCGAGCAGTACTTC. This translates into CASSIPGQGGEQYF.

V gene TRBV7-2 combines with J gene TRBJ2-1; the match to TRBD2 covers 10 bases. This CDR3 is 17 amino acids long. V was clipped by 2 bases and J by 7 bases; unmatched bases: 11. The germline CDR1 and CDR2 sequences are SGHTA and FQGNSA. The CDR3 DNA follows: TGTGCCAGCAGCTTAACTGGGTTTCTAGCGGGAGTTAATGAGCAGTTCTTC. This gives the protein CASSLTGFLAGVNEQFF.

The chain has TRBV13 and TRBJ1-2; 7 nucleotides line up with TRBD1. Losses at the gene ends were 7 bases for V and 4 bases for J; bases not matched to a gene: 21. This CDR3 comprises 18 residues. CDR1 is PRHDT and CDR2 is FYEKMQ in the germline V gene (reference sequence). The CDR3 is CASITRGDSPWRSYGYTF. The CDR3 DNA reads TGTGCCAGCATCACGCGGGGGGACAGCCCCTGGAGGAGCTATGGCTACACCTTC.

The rearrangement joins TRBV9 to TRBJ2-2, with no clear D. Trimming left V 3 bases short and J 2 bases short, with 8 bases between. The CDR3 has 14 residues. Per the germline V gene, CDR1 is SGDLS and CDR2 is YYNGEE. The CDR3: CASSASSNTGELFF. The CDR3 DNA follows: TGTGCCAGCAGCGCGAGTTCAAACACCGGGGAGCTGTTTTTT.

The CDR3 nucleotides are TGTGCCAGCAGTCCGCTCCCGGGACAGGGGGTAATAGAGCAGTTCTTC. This gives the protein CASSPLPGQGVIEQFF. The V call is TRBV28, the J call TRBJ2-1; TRBD1 aligns across 11 bases. The germline V gene encodes CDR1 MDHEN and CDR2 SYDVKM. Losses at the gene ends were 5 bases for V and 10 bases for J; bases not matched to a gene: 13. This CDR3 contains 16 residues.

The chain couples TRBV6-1 to TRBJ2-3; D ambiguous. CDR3 length equals 16 residues. The V end lost 1 base, the J end lost 0 bases, and 11 bases lay between the germline ends. CDR1 and CDR2 from the germline V gene are MNHNS and SASEGT. The DNA for the CDR3 is TGTGCCAGCAGTGAAGGCTCGCTCGTTAGCACAGATACGCAGTATTTT. It is translated as CASSEGSLVSTDTQYF.

The chain carries TRBV6-6 and TRBJ2-3, with a possible D match to TRBD2 (6 bases). In germline, CDR1 is MNHNY, CDR2 SVGAGI (reference sequence). Trimming pared 7 bases from V and 7 bases from J, leaving 15 bases between. The CDR3 has 13 amino acids. The CDR3 DNA reads as TGTGCCAGCACCGAAAGACGGGGGAATACGCAGTATTTT. Protein: CASTERRGNTQYF.

The chain uses TRBV19 and TRBJ2-3; 8 bases map to TRBD2. V lost 3 bases to trimming and J lost 3 bases; unmatched junction nucleotides: 8. The CDR3 covers 16 residues. Germline loops: CDR1 LNHDA, CDR2 SQIVND (reference sequence). The CDR3 reads CASSINSGKLTDTQYF. The CDR3 DNA is TGTGCCAGTAGTATCAATAGCGGGAAGTTGACAGATACGCAGTATTTT.

In this sample, this clone turned up once. The rearrangement uses TRBV6-6 and TRBJ1-1, with D unclear. CDR3 size: 12 residues. Trimming took 6 bases from V and 7 from J, leaving 12 bases between them. Germline V gene data show CDR1 as MNHNY and CDR2 as SVGAGI (reference sequence). The CDR3 DNA reads as TGTGCCAGCAGCCAGAGATGGGATGAAGCTTTCTTT. It codes for CASSQRWDEAFF.

The chain combines TRBV5-1 with TRBJ2-1; D remains unclear. Germline assignment: CDR1 SGHRS and CDR2 YFSETQ. The CDR3 is 13 amino acids. V lost 0 bases and J lost 2, with 3 bases in between. The CDR3 DNA is TGCGCCAGCAGCTTGGACCCCTACAATGAGCAGTTCTTC. Translating it yields CASSLDPYNEQFF.